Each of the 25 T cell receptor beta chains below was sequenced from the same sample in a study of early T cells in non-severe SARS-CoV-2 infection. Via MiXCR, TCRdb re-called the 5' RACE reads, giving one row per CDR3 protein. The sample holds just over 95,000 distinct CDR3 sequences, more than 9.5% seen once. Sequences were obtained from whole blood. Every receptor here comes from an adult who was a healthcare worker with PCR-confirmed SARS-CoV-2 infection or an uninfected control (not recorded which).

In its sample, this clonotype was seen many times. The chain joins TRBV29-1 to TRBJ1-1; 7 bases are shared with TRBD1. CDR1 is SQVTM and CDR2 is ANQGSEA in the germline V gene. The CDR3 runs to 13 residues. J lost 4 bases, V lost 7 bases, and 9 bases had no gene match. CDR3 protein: CSENRGLGTEAFF. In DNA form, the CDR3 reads TGCAGCGAAAACAGGGGTTTGGGCACTGAAGCTTTCTTT.

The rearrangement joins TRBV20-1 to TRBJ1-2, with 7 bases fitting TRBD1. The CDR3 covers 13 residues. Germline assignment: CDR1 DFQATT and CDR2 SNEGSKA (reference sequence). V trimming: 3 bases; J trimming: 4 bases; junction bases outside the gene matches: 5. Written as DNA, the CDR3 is TGCAGTGCTAGTGGGGGACAGAGCTATGGCTACACCTTC. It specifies CSASGGQSYGYTF.

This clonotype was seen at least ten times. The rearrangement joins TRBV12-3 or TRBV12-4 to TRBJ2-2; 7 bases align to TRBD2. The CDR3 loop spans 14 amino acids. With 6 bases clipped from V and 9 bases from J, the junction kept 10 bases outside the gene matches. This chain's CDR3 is CASSRTRGQRELFF. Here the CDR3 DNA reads TGTGCCAGCAGCCGGACTAGGGGCCAGAGGGAGCTGTTTTTT.

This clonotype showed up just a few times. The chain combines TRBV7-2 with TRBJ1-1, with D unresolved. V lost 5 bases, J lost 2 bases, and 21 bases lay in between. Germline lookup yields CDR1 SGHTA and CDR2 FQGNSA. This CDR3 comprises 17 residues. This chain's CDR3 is CASSPRVEPRVNTEAFF. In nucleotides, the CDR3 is TGTGCCAGCAGCCCTAGGGTAGAGCCTAGAGTCAACACTGAAGCTTTCTTT.

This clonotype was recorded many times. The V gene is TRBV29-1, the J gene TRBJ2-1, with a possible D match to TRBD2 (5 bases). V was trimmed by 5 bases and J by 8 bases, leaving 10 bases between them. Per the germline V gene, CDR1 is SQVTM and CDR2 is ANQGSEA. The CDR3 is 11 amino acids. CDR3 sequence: CSVTPGDEQFF. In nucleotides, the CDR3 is TGCAGCGTTACTCCCGGGGATGAGCAGTTCTTC.

The CDR3 coding sequence is TGCAGTGTCGTAGGGGGAGAGTATGGCTACACCTTC. It yields the protein CSVVGGEYGYTF. This rearrangement joins TRBV20-1 to TRBJ1-2; possibly TRBD1 for D (6 bases). CDR1 and CDR2 from the germline V gene are DFQATT and SNEGSKA (reference sequence). The CDR3 sequence is 12 residues long. V lost 7 bases and J lost 5, with 14 bases in between.

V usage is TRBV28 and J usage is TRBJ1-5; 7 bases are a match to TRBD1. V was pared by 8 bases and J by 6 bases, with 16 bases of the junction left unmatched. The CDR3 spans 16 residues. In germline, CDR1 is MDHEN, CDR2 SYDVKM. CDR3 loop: CASRPRQGTTAQPQHF. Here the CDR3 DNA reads TGTGCCAGCCGACCACGACAGGGCACAACGGCTCAGCCCCAGCATTTT.

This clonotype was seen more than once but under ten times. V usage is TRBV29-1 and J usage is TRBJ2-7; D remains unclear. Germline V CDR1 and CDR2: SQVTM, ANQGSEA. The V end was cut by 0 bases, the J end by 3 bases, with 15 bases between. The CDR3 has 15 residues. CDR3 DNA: TGCAGCGTTGAAGATCGCCGCGACGGAGACTACGAGCAGTACTTC. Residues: CSVEDRRDGDYEQYF.

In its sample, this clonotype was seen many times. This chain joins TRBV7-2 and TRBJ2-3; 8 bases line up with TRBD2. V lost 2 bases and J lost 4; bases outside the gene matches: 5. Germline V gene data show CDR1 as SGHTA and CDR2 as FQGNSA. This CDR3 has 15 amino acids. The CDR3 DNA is TGTGCCAGCAGCTTAAACTACGGGGGGGCAGATACGCAGTATTTT. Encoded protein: CASSLNYGGADTQYF.

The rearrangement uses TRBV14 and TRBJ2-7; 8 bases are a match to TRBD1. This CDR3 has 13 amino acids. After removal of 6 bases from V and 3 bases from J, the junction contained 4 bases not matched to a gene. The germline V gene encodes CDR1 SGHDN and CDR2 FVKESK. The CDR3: CASRDRGNYEQYF. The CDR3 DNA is TGTGCCAGCAGAGACAGGGGAAACTACGAGCAGTACTTC.

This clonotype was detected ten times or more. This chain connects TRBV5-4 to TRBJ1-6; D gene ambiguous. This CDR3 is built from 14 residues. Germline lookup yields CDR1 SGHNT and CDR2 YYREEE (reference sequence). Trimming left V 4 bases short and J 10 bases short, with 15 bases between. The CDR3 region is CASSRTAGGSPLHF. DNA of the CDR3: TGTGCCAGCAGCCGGACTGCCGGTGGGTCACCCCTCCACTTT.

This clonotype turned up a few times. DNA of the CDR3: TGCGCCAGCAGCCCAAACGGTGGCACAGATACGCAGTATTTT. This gives the protein CASSPNGGTDTQYF. The V call is TRBV4-1, the J call TRBJ2-3; D not resolved. CDR1 is MGHRA and CDR2 is YSYEKL in the germline V gene. The CDR3 loop spans 14 amino acids. V shed 4 bases and J shed 1 base, with 9 bases lying between them.

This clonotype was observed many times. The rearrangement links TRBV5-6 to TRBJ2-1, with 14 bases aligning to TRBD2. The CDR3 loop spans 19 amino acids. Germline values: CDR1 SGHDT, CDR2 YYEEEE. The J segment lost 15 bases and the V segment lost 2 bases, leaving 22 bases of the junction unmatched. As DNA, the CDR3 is TGTGCCAGCAGCTTCGGACTAGCGGGGGGACCAAGCTTCTCGGCCGTGTGGTTCTTC. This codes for CASSFGLAGGPSFSAVWFF.

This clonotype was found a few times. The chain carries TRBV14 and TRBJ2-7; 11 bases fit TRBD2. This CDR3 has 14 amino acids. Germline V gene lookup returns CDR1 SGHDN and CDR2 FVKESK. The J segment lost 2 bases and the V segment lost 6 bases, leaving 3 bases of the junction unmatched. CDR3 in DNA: TGTGCCAGCAGGATAGCGGGAGGGCCCTACGAGCAGTACTTC. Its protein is CASRIAGGPYEQYF.

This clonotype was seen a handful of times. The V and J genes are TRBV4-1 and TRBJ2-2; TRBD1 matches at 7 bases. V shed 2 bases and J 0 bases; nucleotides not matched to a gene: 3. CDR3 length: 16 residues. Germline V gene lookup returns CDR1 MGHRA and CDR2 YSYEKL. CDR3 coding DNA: TGCGCCAGCAGCCAACATACAGGGGCGAACACCGGGGAGCTGTTTTTT. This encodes CASSQHTGANTGELFF.

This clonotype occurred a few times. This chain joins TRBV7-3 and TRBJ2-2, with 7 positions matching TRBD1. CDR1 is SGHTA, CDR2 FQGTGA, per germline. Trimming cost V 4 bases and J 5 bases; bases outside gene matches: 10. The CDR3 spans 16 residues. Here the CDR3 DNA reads TGTGCCAGCAGCTCTCAAAGGGGGCCCTTTACCGGGGAGCTGTTTTTT. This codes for CASSSQRGPFTGELFF.

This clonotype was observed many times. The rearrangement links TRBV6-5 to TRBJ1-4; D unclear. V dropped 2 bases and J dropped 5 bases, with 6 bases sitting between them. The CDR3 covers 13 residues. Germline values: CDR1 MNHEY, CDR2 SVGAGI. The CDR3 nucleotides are TGTGCCAGCAGTTACGAGAGGAATGAAAAACTGTTTTTT. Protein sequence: CASSYERNEKLFF.

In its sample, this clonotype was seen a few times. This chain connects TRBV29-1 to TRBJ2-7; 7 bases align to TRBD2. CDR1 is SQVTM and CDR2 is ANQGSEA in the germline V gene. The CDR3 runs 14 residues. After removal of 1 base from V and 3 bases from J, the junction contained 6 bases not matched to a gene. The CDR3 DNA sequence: TGCAGCGTTGAAGTAGCGGGTAGGGGCTACGAGCAGTACTTC. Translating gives CSVEVAGRGYEQYF.

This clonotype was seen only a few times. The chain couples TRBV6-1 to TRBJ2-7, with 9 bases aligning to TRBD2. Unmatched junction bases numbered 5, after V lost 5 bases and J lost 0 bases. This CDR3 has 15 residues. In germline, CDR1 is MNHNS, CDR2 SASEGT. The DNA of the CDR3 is TGTGCCAGCAGTACCACTAGCGGGTACTCCTACGAGCAGTACTTC. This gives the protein CASSTTSGYSYEQYF.

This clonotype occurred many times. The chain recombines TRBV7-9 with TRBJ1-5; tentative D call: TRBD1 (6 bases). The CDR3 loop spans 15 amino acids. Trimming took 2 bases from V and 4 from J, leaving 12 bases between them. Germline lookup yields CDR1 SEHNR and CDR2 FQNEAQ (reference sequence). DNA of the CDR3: TGTGCCAGCAGCTTATCCGGGACACGGAATCAGCCCCAGCATTTT. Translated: CASSLSGTRNQPQHF.

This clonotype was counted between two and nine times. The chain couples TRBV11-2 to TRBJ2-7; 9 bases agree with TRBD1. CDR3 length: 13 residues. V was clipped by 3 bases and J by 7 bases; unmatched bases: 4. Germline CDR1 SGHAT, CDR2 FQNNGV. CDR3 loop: CASSFPGQGEQYF. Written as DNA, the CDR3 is TGTGCCAGCAGCTTTCCGGGACAGGGAGAGCAGTACTTC.

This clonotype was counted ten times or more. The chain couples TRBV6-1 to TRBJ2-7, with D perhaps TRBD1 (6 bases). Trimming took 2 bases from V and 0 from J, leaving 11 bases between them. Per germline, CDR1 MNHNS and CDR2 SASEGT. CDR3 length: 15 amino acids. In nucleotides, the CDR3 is TGTGCCAGCAGTGAAAGGACAGTTTACTCCTACGAGCAGTACTTC. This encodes CASSERTVYSYEQYF.

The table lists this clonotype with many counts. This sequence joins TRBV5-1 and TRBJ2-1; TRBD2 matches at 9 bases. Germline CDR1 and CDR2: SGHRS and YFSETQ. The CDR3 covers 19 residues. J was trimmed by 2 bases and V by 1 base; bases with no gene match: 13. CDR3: CASSLSLSPSGRPYNEQFF. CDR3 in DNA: TGCGCCAGCAGCTTGTCACTTTCCCCAAGCGGGAGGCCCTACAATGAGCAGTTCTTC.

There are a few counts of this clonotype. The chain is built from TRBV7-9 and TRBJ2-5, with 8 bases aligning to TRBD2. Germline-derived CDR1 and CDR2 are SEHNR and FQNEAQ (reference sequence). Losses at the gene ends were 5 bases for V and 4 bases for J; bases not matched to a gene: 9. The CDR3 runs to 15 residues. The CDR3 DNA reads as TGTGCCAGCAGCCCCCCAGTCCGGGGGGGAGAGACCCAGTACTTC. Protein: CASSPPVRGGETQYF.

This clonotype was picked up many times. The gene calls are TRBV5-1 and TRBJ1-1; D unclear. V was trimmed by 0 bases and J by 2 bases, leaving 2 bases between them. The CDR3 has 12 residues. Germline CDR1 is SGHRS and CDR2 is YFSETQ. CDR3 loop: CASSLVNTEAFF. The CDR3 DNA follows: TGCGCCAGCAGCTTGGTAAACACTGAAGCTTTCTTT.